This passage covers 14 T cell receptor beta chains from one sample sequenced in a study of glioma-infiltrating T cells after dendritic cell vaccination. Specified time point: after dendritic cell vaccination, including at tumor progression/relapse. Assay: immunoSEQ multiplex PCR; the TCRdb copy retains only in-frame clones and omits some. The sample yields approximately 50,000 clones, about 83% seen once. The sample in question was blood, obtained after dendritic cell vaccination. The receptors were gathered from a human donor with glioblastoma.

The chain carries TRBV29-1 and TRBJ1-2; D uncertain. This CDR3 is built from 14 residues. The ends were cut back, 2 bases at V and 8 bases at J, with 18 bases in the middle. Germline V CDR1 and CDR2: SQVTM, ANQGSEA. In DNA form, the CDR3 reads TGCAGCGTTGAAAGCCGCCGGGTACGCGGGGGCTACACCTTC. This sequence encodes CSVESRRVRGGYTF.

In its sample, this clone was seen once. V and J are TRBV28 and TRBJ1-2; D is ambiguous. CDR1 is MDHEN and CDR2 is SYDVKM in the germline V gene. V gave up 4 bases and J gave up 4 bases, with 10 bases separating them. CDR3 size: 13 residues. CDR3 residues: CASSWIASYGYTF. CDR3 DNA sequence: TGTGCCAGCAGTTGGATAGCCTCCTATGGCTACACCTTC.

Details on this clone: The sample carries other DNA sequences with the same CDR3. This chain uses TRBV19 with TRBJ2-5; D perhaps matches TRBD2 (5 bases). This CDR3 region has 14 residues. The V and J ends lost 10 bases and 2 bases respectively, with 17 bases between them. Germline V gene data show CDR1 as LNHDA and CDR2 as SQIVND (reference sequence). Here the CDR3 reads CATRTGSAQETQYF. The CDR3, as DNA: TGTGCCACCCGAACGGGGTCAGCTCAAGAGACCCAGTACTTC. Drawing the rest from reference TRBV19 and TRBJ2-5, the complete variable domain is DGGITQSPKYLFRKEGQNVTLSCEQNLNHDAMYWYRQDPGQGLRLIYYSQIVNDFQKGDIAEGYSVSREKKESFPLTVTSAQKNPTAFYLCATRTGSAQETQYFGPGTRLLVL.

The chain carries TRBV6-5 and TRBJ2-7, with TRBD1 identical over 7 bases. CDR3 length equals 15 residues. Trimming at V came to 6 bases and at J to 2 bases, leaving 10 bases not matched to a gene. Germline V gene sequence: CDR1 MNHEY, CDR2 SVGAGI. The CDR3 DNA is TGTGCCAGCAGCCTAGACAGGGACACCACCTACGAGCAGTACTTC. This sequence encodes CASSLDRDTTYEQYF.

The chain is built from TRBV15 and TRBJ2-2, with D hard to call. CDR1 is LNHNV, CDR2 YYDKDF, per germline (reference sequence). Trimming took 0 bases from V and 2 from J, leaving 7 bases between them. CDR3 size: 15 residues. This CDR3 reads CATSRDLTNTGELFF. DNA of the CDR3: TGTGCCACCAGCAGAGATTTGACTAACACCGGGGAGCTGTTTTTT.

This rearrangement joins TRBV27 to TRBJ2-7; weak D call: TRBD2 (6 bases). The V end lost 0 bases, the J end lost 6 bases, and 15 bases lay between the germline ends. The germline V gene encodes CDR1 MNHEY and CDR2 SMNVEV (reference sequence). The CDR3 covers 15 residues. The CDR3 protein is CASSLSGGNWVEQYF. The DNA for the CDR3 is TGTGCCAGCAGTTTATCAGGAGGGAATTGGGTCGAGCAGTACTTC.

Notes on this clone: An end of the junction differs from the germline gene, which may be a read error. This chain joins TRBV27 and TRBJ2-7, with 7 bases that match TRBD1. Germline CDR1 is MNHEY and CDR2 is SMNVEV (reference sequence). The CDR3 has 10 amino acids. CDR3 region: CASRTGTVAF. The CDR3 nucleotides are TGTGCCAGCAGGACCGGGACAGTAGCCTTC.

The chain recombines TRBV10-2 with TRBJ1-1; D uncertain. V lost 6 bases and J 1 base, leaving 9 bases between the germline ends. Per germline, CDR1 WSHSY and CDR2 SAAADI. The CDR3 totals 13 residues. CDR3 nucleotides: TGCGCCAGCAGCGGGTTGGGGAACACTGAAGCTTTCTTT. It is translated as CASSGLGNTEAFF.

The genes are TRBV7-3 and TRBJ1-1, with D possibly being TRBD1 (5 bases). The CDR3 is 14 residues long. Trimming pared 2 bases from V and 2 bases from J, leaving 9 bases between. The germline V gene encodes CDR1 SGHTA and CDR2 FQGTGA. The CDR3, as DNA: TGTGCCAGCAGCTTACAGGGTGGCAACACTGAAGCTTTCTTT. Its protein product is CASSLQGGNTEAFF.

The rearrangement uses TRBV19 and TRBJ2-5; the match to TRBD2 covers 8 bases. The CDR3 is made up of 15 amino acids. J lost 4 bases, V lost 3 bases, and 7 bases had no gene match. CDR1 LNHDA and CDR2 SQIVND come from the germline V gene (reference sequence). The CDR3 DNA sequence: TGTGCCAGTAGTATCGGGGGGGAATTACGAGAGACCCAGTACTTC. Its translation is CASSIGGELRETQYF.

The chain couples TRBV10-1 to TRBJ1-1; TRBD1 matches at 8 bases. The CDR3 is 14 amino acids. Germline V gene lookup returns CDR1 WNHNN and CDR2 SYGVQD (reference sequence). With V trimmed by 5 bases and J by 4 bases, 6 bases remained unmatched. CDR3 protein: CASSPGQGITEAFF. CDR3 DNA sequence: TGCGCCAGCAGTCCAGGACAGGGCATCACTGAAGCTTTCTTT.

The rearrangement links TRBV18 to TRBJ2-3, with 8 bases identical to TRBD1. There are 14 residues in the CDR3. Germline loops: CDR1 KGHSH, CDR2 LQKENI. The V and J ends lost 8 bases and 2 bases, in that order; junction bases with no gene match: 6. The CDR3 region is CASEVQGATDTQYF. The CDR3, as DNA: TGTGCCAGCGAGGTTCAGGGGGCCACAGATACGCAGTATTTT.

The V call is TRBV5-6, the J call TRBJ2-5; 9 nucleotides align to TRBD1. There are 17 residues in the CDR3. Germline V gene lookup returns CDR1 SGHDT and CDR2 YYEEEE. The junction had 13 bases not matched to a gene; V was cut back by 2 bases and J by 5 bases. The CDR3 DNA follows: TGTGCCAGCAGCTTATCTCTCCGGGACAGGGTCTCGGAGACCCAGTACTTC. Its protein product is CASSLSLRDRVSETQYF.

The V and J genes are TRBV9 and TRBJ2-7, with 7 bases lining up with TRBD2. This CDR3 contains 15 residues. V dropped 0 bases and J dropped 0; count of bases not matched to a gene: 3. Germline CDR1 SGDLS, CDR2 YYNGEE. In DNA, the CDR3 is TGTGCCAGCAGCGTAGGGGACTATTTCTCCTACGAGCAGTACTTC. Its protein product is CASSVGDYFSYEQYF.